The TCR beta chain described here comes from a study of PD-1 blockade in classical Hodgkin lymphoma. Using immunoSEQ multiplex PCR, the repertoire was profiled, and TCRdb retains in-frame clones only, with some absent. The sample comprises more than 95,000 clones, over 85% of which are singletons, and around 20% rests with the top ten. Study findings and constraints: Newly diagnosed patients were said to have less baseline TCR diversity than healthy donors did.

As regards this clone: Its matching antigen is unknown.

The time point was: cycle 4 day 1 (C4D1), after 6 weeks of nivolumab. Exposure to brentuximab vedotin varied, and each patient had relapsed following autologous stem cell transplantation. This CDR3 comprises 17 residues. Trimming left V 6 bases short and J 0 bases short, with 17 bases between. CDR1 and CDR2 from the germline V gene are MGHDK and SYGVNS. This receptor was obtained from a human donor with classical Hodgkin lymphoma. Here the sequenced sample was peripheral blood mononuclear cells (PBMCs), taken before the fourth cycle of nivolumab. The chain recombines TRBV25-1 with TRBJ2-2; TRBD2 might be the D (6 bases). The CDR3 reads CASSGVGTRANTGELFF. The CDR3 DNA reads TGTGCCAGCAGCGGTGTCGGGACTCGCGCGAACACCGGGGAGCTGTTTTTT.